A single sample gave rise to the 6 T cell receptor beta chains below, sequenced in a study of blood T cell repertoires in COVID-19. The repertoire was sequenced with immunoSEQ multiplex PCR; TCRdb's copy has only in-frame clones and lacks some. The table includes 110,000 or so clones, 70% to 90% detected once. Sequencing input: peripheral blood. Receptors originate from a man aged 40-49 years with acute or convalescent COVID-19.

This clone came up once. The chain links TRBV12-5 to TRBJ1-2, with TRBD1 as a possible D gene (6 bases). The V end lost 2 bases, the J end lost 8 bases, and 9 bases lay between the germline ends. The germline gives CDR1 LGHNT, CDR2 FRNRAP. The CDR3 sequence is 12 residues long. The CDR3 region has the DNA TGTGCTAGTGGTTTGACAGGGTTAGGCTACACCTTC. As protein: CASGLTGLGYTF. Based on the CDR3 plus reference TRBV12-5 and TRBJ1-2, the full variable domain is DARVTQTPRHKVTEMGQEVTMRCQPILGHNTVFWYRQTMMQGLELLAYFRNRAPLDDSGMPKDRFSAEMPDATLATLKIQPSEPRDSAVYFCASGLTGLGYTFGSGTRLTVV.

The rearrangement joins TRBV18 to TRBJ2-2; 9 nucleotides agree with TRBD1. Unmatched junction bases numbered 6, after V lost 2 bases and J lost 5 bases. The germline CDR1 and CDR2 sequences are KGHSH and LQKENI. The CDR3 is made up of 16 amino acids. CDR3 residues: CASSPNQDRGTGELFF. In DNA, the CDR3 is TGTGCCAGCTCACCAAATCAGGACAGGGGAACCGGGGAGCTGTTTTTT. Full variable domain (remainder filled in from reference TRBV18 and TRBJ2-2): NAGVMQNPRHLVRRRGQEARLRCSPMKGHSHVYWYRQLPEEGLKFMVYLQKENIIDESGMPKERFSAEFPKEGPSILRIQQVVRGDSAAYFCASSPNQDRGTGELFFGEGSRLTVL.

The J gene is TRBJ2-7, the V gene TRBV6-2 or TRBV6-3, with 7 bases aligning to TRBD1. In germline, CDR1 is MNHEY, CDR2 SVGEGT. V lost 1 base, J lost 0 bases, and 6 bases stayed unmatched. This CDR3 contains 16 residues. The CDR3 loop reads CASSYLDRFSSYEQYF. The CDR3 bases are TGTGCCAGCAGTTACTTGGACAGGTTTAGCTCCTACGAGCAGTACTTC.

The genes are TRBV12-3 or TRBV12-4 and TRBJ1-4; D ambiguous. The CDR3 is 13 residues long. V was trimmed by 1 base and J by 14 bases, leaving 14 bases between them. CDR3 loop: CASSLERTGGLFF. The CDR3 nucleotides are TGTGCCAGCAGTTTAGAGCGGACCGGTGGGCTGTTTTTT.

V is TRBV27 and J is TRBJ2-3; D ambiguous. The germline gives CDR1 MNHEY, CDR2 SMNVEV (reference sequence). V was trimmed by 6 bases and J by 3 bases, leaving 10 bases between them. The CDR3 is 13 amino acids. The CDR3 sequence: CASRARITDTQYF. The CDR3 DNA follows: TGTGCCAGCAGAGCCAGGATAACAGATACGCAGTATTTT.

This clone was picked up a small number of times. The V and J genes are TRBV19 and TRBJ1-6; D is possibly TRBD1 (6 bases). V was clipped by 2 bases and J by 6 bases, with 11 bases between them. This CDR3 spans 15 amino acids. The V gene's germline CDR1 is LNHDA and CDR2 SQIVND (reference sequence). CDR3 DNA: TGTGCCAGTAGTATAAGGACAGCCTCTAATTCACCCCTCCACTTT. Its protein is CASSIRTASNSPLHF.